What follows are 14 T cell receptor beta chains derived from one specimen sequenced in a study of cytomegalovirus exposure and HLA in healthy donors. The study ran its PCR with 60 Vbeta and 13 Jbeta primers. Generated by immunoSEQ multiplex PCR, the TCRdb table keeps only in-frame clones and is missing some. The table lists nearly 200,000 clones, 75% to 85% of them singletons. The sample consisted of PBMCs. Source of these receptors: a woman in her fifties or sixties in good health and CMV-seropositive.

To note about this clone: The junction shows a germline mismatch at one end, possibly a read error. The CDR3, as DNA: TGTGTCAGCAGTTTAATTCGCTCTGGAAACACCATATATTTT. This gives the protein CVSSLIRSGNTIYF. V and J are TRBV28 and TRBJ1-3; D not resolved. This CDR3 has 14 amino acids. Germline V gene lookup returns CDR1 MDHEN and CDR2 SYDVKM.

This chain joins TRBV6-6 and TRBJ2-3, with 8 bases identical to TRBD1. Germline V gene lookup returns CDR1 MNHNY and CDR2 SVGAGI (reference sequence). CDR3 length: 15 amino acids. J gave up 4 bases and V 2 bases, and 5 bases lay outside the gene matches. The CDR3 sequence is CASSYKDREADTQYF. CDR3 nucleotides: TGTGCCAGCAGTTACAAGGACAGGGAGGCAGATACGCAGTATTTT.

Only a few counts were recorded for this clone. The genes are TRBV9 and TRBJ2-7; TRBD2 agrees at 8 bases. J gave up 2 bases and V 4 bases, and 8 bases lay outside the gene matches. Germline V gene lookup returns CDR1 SGDLS and CDR2 YYNGEE. The CDR3 is 15 amino acids. CDR3 in DNA: TGTGCCAGCAGCCCGCAGGGACTAGGACCCTACGAGCAGTACTTC. Protein sequence: CASSPQGLGPYEQYF. Full variable domain (remainder filled in from reference TRBV9 and TRBJ2-7): DSGVTQTPKHLITATGQRVTLRCSPRSGDLSVYWYQQSLDQGLQFLIQYYNGEERAKGNILERFSAQQFPDLHSELNLSSLELGDSALYFCASSPQGLGPYEQYFGPGTRLTVT.

Comment on this clone: The same CDR3 also results from other DNA sequences found in this sample. The chain is built from TRBV4-1 and TRBJ1-6, with a possible D match to TRBD1 (5 bases). V lost 1 base and J 10 bases, leaving 11 bases between the germline ends. Germline CDR1 MGHRA, CDR2 YSYEKL. This CDR3 spans 14 amino acids. The CDR3 bases are TGCGCCAGCAGCCAAGGGCAGGGAAGATCACCCCTCCACTTT. Its translation is CASSQGQGRSPLHF.

The J gene is TRBJ2-4, the V gene TRBV7-9, with D possibly matching TRBD1 (6 bases). The CDR3 runs to 16 residues. The V end was cut by 0 bases, the J end by 0 bases, with 9 bases between. Germline values: CDR1 SEHNR, CDR2 FQNEAQ (reference sequence). CDR3 sequence (DNA): TGTGCCAGCAGCTTAGCGGGGGCAATAGCCAAAAACATTCAGTACTTC. Encoded protein: CASSLAGAIAKNIQYF. The variable domain in full, with the rest retrieved from reference TRBV7-9 and TRBJ2-4, is DTGVSQNPRHKITKRGQNVTFRCDPISEHNRLYWYRQTLGQGPEFLTYFQNEAQLEKSRLLSDRFSAERPKGSFSTLEIQRTEQGDSAMYLCASSLAGAIAKNIQYFGAGTRLSVL.

J is TRBJ1-1 and V is TRBV10-2; D perhaps matches TRBD1 (5 bases). Germline V gives CDR1 WSHSY, CDR2 SAAADI. The CDR3 sequence is 14 residues long. V lost 6 bases and J lost 2, with 13 bases in between. The DNA for the CDR3 is TGCGCCAGCAGAATGGACACCTACAACACTGAAGCTTTCTTT. Residues: CASRMDTYNTEAFF.

This clone was detected a few times. The gene calls are TRBV29-1 and TRBJ2-1; 8 bases are a match to TRBD1. Germline values: CDR1 SQVTM, CDR2 ANQGSEA. The trim removed 1 base at V and 4 bases at J, leaving 6 bases unmatched. This CDR3 has 15 residues. CDR3 DNA: TGCAGCGTTGAAGGTCAACAGGGGGGTTACAATGAGCAGTTCTTC. It yields the protein CSVEGQQGGYNEQFF.

The rearrangement joins TRBV27 to TRBJ2-5; TRBD2 might be the D (5 bases). V dropped 0 bases and J dropped 0 bases, with 8 bases sitting between them. Germline V gene lookup returns CDR1 MNHEY and CDR2 SMNVEV (reference sequence). The CDR3 runs to 15 residues. As DNA, the CDR3 is TGTGCCAGCAGTTTATCACTAGGGAACCAAGAGACCCAGTACTTC. It is translated as CASSLSLGNQETQYF.

The table lists this clone with a count of one. This chain links TRBV5-4 with TRBJ2-2, with 7 nucleotides matching TRBD2. J lost 5 bases, V lost 2 bases, and 3 bases had no gene match. CDR3 length: 14 residues. Germline CDR1 and CDR2: SGHNT and YYREEE (reference sequence). CDR3 protein: CASSLAGWTGELFF. The CDR3 bases are TGTGCCAGCAGCTTAGCGGGATGGACCGGGGAGCTGTTTTTT.

The chain joins TRBV5-1 to TRBJ2-1, with D possibly matching TRBD2 (5 bases). CDR1 and CDR2 from the germline V gene are SGHRS and YFSETQ. V gave up 4 bases and J gave up 8 bases, with 13 bases separating them. The CDR3 runs to 13 residues. As DNA, the CDR3 is TGCGCCAGCAGCCGGACTGTCGGGGATGAGCAGTTCTTC. It codes for CASSRTVGDEQFF.

This clone has only a few counts. The J gene is TRBJ1-5, the V gene TRBV19, with a weak D call TRBD1 (5 bases). Per the germline V gene, CDR1 is LNHDA and CDR2 is SQIVND (reference sequence). The V end lost 3 bases, the J end lost 1 base, and 16 bases lay between the germline ends. The CDR3 length is 17 residues. The chain's CDR3 is CASSIGSQGVSNQPQHF. The CDR3 coding sequence is TGTGCCAGTAGTATTGGGTCCCAGGGTGTGAGCAATCAGCCCCAGCATTTT.

The chain combines TRBV5-6 with TRBJ2-1; 7 bases are shared with TRBD1. Germline V CDR1 and CDR2: SGHDT, YYEEEE. The CDR3 has 17 amino acids. V shed 0 bases and J 14 bases; nucleotides not matched to a gene: 20. The DNA of the CDR3 is TGTGCCAGCAGCTTGGCCGTTTTGATCCAAACGACAGGGACAAAGTTCTTC. Translated, it gives CASSLAVLIQTTGTKFF.

This clone was observed once. V usage is TRBV28 and J usage is TRBJ2-2; possible D gene TRBD1, 6 bases. The CDR3 extends over 15 amino acids. Germline V lookup: CDR1 MDHEN, CDR2 SYDVKM. Deletions cut 2 bases from V and 5 bases from J, with 12 bases between. This chain's CDR3 is CASSLQGLKTGELFF. The CDR3 DNA is TGTGCCAGCAGTTTACAGGGGTTAAAAACCGGGGAGCTGTTTTTT.

CDR3 loop: CASSQRWDPTSGRFSEQFF. DNA of the CDR3: TGCGCCAGCAGCCAAAGATGGGACCCGACTAGCGGGAGGTTTAGTGAGCAGTTCTTC. The chain is built from TRBV4-1 and TRBJ2-1; 13 nucleotides align to TRBD2. Unmatched junction bases numbered 16, after V lost 2 bases and J lost 9 bases. Per germline, CDR1 MGHRA and CDR2 YSYEKL. The CDR3 runs 19 residues.